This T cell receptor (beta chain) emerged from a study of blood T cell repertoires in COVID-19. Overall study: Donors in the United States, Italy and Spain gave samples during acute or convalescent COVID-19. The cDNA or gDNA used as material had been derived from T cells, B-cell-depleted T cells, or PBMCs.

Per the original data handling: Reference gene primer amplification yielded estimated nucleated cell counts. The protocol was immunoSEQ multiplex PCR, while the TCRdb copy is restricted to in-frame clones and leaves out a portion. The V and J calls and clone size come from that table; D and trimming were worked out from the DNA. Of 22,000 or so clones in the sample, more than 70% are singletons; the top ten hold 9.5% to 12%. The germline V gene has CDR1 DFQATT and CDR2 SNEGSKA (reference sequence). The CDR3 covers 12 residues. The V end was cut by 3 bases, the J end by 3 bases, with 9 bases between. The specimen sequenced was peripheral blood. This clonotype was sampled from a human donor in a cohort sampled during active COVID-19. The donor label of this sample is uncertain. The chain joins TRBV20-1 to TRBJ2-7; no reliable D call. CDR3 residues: CSASAGFYEQYF. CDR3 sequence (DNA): TGCAGTGCTAGTGCAGGATTCTACGAGCAGTACTTC.